These 12 T cell receptor beta chains originate from one sample sequenced in a study of blood T cell repertoires in COVID-19. Assay used: immunoSEQ multiplex PCR; TCRdb lists only in-frame clones, some missing. The top ten clones hold about 16% of a sample with about 170,000 clones, more than 65% of them seen once. The material sequenced was PBMCs or T cells enriched from blood (not recorded which). These receptors originate from a middle-aged man who had recovered from COVID-19.

The chain joins TRBV10-3 to TRBJ2-3; the D gene is possibly TRBD2 (5 bases). V gave up 2 bases and J gave up 3 bases, with 9 bases separating them. Germline CDR1 and CDR2: ENHRY and SYGVKD. The CDR3 loop spans 14 amino acids. The CDR3 loop is CAISEGGPTDTQYF. The CDR3 bases are TGTGCCATCAGTGAGGGAGGACCTACAGATACGCAGTATTTT.

J is TRBJ2-4 and V is TRBV2; D is undetermined. V shed 7 bases and J shed 1 base, with 17 bases lying between them. From germline, CDR1 is SNHLY and CDR2 FYNNEI. The CDR3 is 16 amino acids. Here the CDR3 reads CASMPNEQLAKNIQYF. In nucleotides, the CDR3 is TGTGCCAGCATGCCGAACGAACAGCTCGCCAAAAACATTCAGTACTTC.

The chain carries TRBV10-2 and TRBJ2-5; D perhaps matches TRBD1 (5 bases). The V gene lost 2 bases and the J gene lost 1 base, with 11 bases spanning the gap. This CDR3 region has 15 residues. CDR1 is WSHSY and CDR2 is SAAADI in the germline V gene. The CDR3 region is CASSETQGPQETQYF. The CDR3 nucleotides read TGCGCCAGCAGTGAGACCCAGGGCCCCCAAGAGACCCAGTACTTC.

The V call is TRBV28, the J call TRBJ2-3; 7 bases are shared with TRBD1. The junction had 9 bases not matched to a gene; V was cut back by 6 bases and J by 3 bases. Germline V gives CDR1 MDHEN, CDR2 SYDVKM. This CDR3 has 15 amino acids. This chain's CDR3 is CASREEDRRTDTQYF. The CDR3 DNA reads TGTGCCAGCAGGGAAGAGGACAGGCGGACAGATACGCAGTATTTT.

The rearrangement uses TRBV11-1 and TRBJ1-2, with D perhaps matching TRBD1 (6 bases). This CDR3 comprises 14 residues. The ends were cut back, 3 bases at V and 2 bases at J, with 10 bases in the middle. Germline V gene sequence: CDR1 SGHAT, CDR2 FQDESV (reference sequence). CDR3 sequence (DNA): TGTGCCAGCAGCTTTGATGACAGGAACTATGGCTACACCTTC. This translates into CASSFDDRNYGYTF.

The CDR3 DNA reads as TGTGCCAGCAGTTACCGGGGCACAGGGCAGGAGACCCAGTACTTC. This sequence encodes CASSYRGTGQETQYF. The V gene is TRBV6-5, the J gene TRBJ2-5, with a weak D call TRBD1 (6 bases). Germline V gene data show CDR1 as MNHEY and CDR2 as SVGAGI. V lost 2 bases to trimming and J lost 5 bases, with 15 bases between them. The CDR3 has 15 amino acids.

The gene calls are TRBV7-9 and TRBJ1-1, with D perhaps TRBD1 (5 bases). The CDR3 contains 14 residues. The V and J ends lost 10 bases and 1 base respectively, with 16 bases between them. From germline, CDR1 is SEHNR and CDR2 FQNEAQ (reference sequence). The CDR3 DNA follows: TGTGCCACCGGGGGGGAATATAGGAACACTGAAGCTTTCTTT. Amino acids: CATGGEYRNTEAFF.

The chain recombines TRBV11-2 with TRBJ2-3; D gene uncertain. The germline V and J ends were trimmed by 2 bases and 0 bases, with 6 bases remaining between them. The germline CDR1 and CDR2 sequences are SGHAT and FQNNGV. The CDR3 contains 14 residues. DNA for the CDR3: TGTGCCAGCAGCTTAAGCATTAGCACAGATACGCAGTATTTT. This codes for CASSLSISTDTQYF.

The rearrangement uses TRBV27 and TRBJ1-1; no firm D call. The CDR3 totals 15 residues. The V end was cut by 4 bases, the J end by 1 base, with 13 bases between. Germline CDR1 and CDR2: MNHEY and SMNVEV (reference sequence). The CDR3 nucleotides read TGTGCCAGCAGTTCCCCGGGGTTAGCGAACACTGAAGCTTTCTTT. Its protein product is CASSSPGLANTEAFF.

This clone was seen a handful of times. The CDR3 DNA reads TGTGCCAGCAGCTTAGTAGAGGCGAACACTGAAGCTTTCTTT. This gives the protein CASSLVEANTEAFF. The V call is TRBV7-9, the J call TRBJ1-1; D gene ambiguous. This CDR3 has 14 amino acids. V lost 1 base to trimming and J lost 1 base, with 7 bases between them. Germline CDR1 is SEHNR and CDR2 is FQNEAQ (reference sequence).

This clone was counted between two and nine times. This chain uses TRBV7-9 with TRBJ2-7; D might be TRBD2 (5 bases). Trimming pared 2 bases from V and 7 bases from J, leaving 12 bases between. This CDR3 spans 13 amino acids. Germline CDR1 and CDR2: SEHNR and FQNEAQ (reference sequence). The CDR3 region has the DNA TGTGCCAGCAGCTTAACCCCCCCGGGGGAGCAGTACTTC. Protein: CASSLTPPGEQYF. Full variable domain (missing parts from reference TRBV7-9 and TRBJ2-7): DTGVSQNPRHKITKRGQNVTFRCDPISEHNRLYWYRQTLGQGPEFLTYFQNEAQLEKSRLLSDRFSAERPKGSFSTLEIQRTEQGDSAMYLCASSLTPPGEQYFGPGTRLTVT.

The chain links TRBV10-3 to TRBJ2-6; 14 positions match TRBD2. CDR3 length equals 20 residues. Germline V CDR1 and CDR2: ENHRY, SYGVKD. Trimming removed 8 bases from V and 0 bases from J; junction bases left unmatched: 12. CDR3: CAIPRDGTSGGSSGANVLTF. The CDR3, as DNA: TGTGCCATCCCTCGGGACGGGACTAGCGGGGGAAGCTCTGGGGCCAACGTCCTGACTTTC.